These 2 T cell receptor beta chains were sequenced from one sample in a study of Ad26.COV2.S vaccination and SARS-CoV-2 variants. Data came from immunoSEQ multiplex PCR; TCRdb stores just in-frame clones and leaves some out. The table lists about 410,000 clones, 70% to 90% of them singletons, with 3.5% in the top ten. As to treatment: about 20 received Ad26.COV2.S at low or high dose, single or two shots; about 5 received placebo; per-sample allocation not given. Each sample was drawn 63 days after the first injection (of vaccine or placebo). The sequences come from peripheral blood, collected in a trial of Ad26.COV2.S vaccine versus placebo. All receptors come from a person between 18 and 59 years old who received the Ad26.COV2.S COVID-19 vaccine or a placebo.

This rearrangement joins TRBV7-9 to TRBJ2-1; 7 nucleotides line up with TRBD2. The CDR3 runs to 15 residues. V shed 0 bases, J shed 4 bases, and the junction held 3 bases outside the gene matches. Germline values: CDR1 SEHNR, CDR2 FQNEAQ (reference sequence). CDR3 residues: CASSLARGSYNEQFF. Here the CDR3 DNA reads TGTGCCAGCAGCTTAGCGCGGGGGTCTTACAATGAGCAGTTCTTC.

This clone was seen a single time. The rearrangement uses TRBV6-5 and TRBJ2-2; 9 bases are a match to TRBD1. The CDR3 has 13 residues. Germline lookup yields CDR1 MNHEY and CDR2 SVGAGI. The junction had 5 bases not matched to a gene; V was cut back by 6 bases and J by 9 bases. CDR3 in amino acids: CASRSTGGRELFF. DNA of the CDR3: TGTGCCAGCAGATCAACAGGGGGCCGGGAGCTGTTTTTT.